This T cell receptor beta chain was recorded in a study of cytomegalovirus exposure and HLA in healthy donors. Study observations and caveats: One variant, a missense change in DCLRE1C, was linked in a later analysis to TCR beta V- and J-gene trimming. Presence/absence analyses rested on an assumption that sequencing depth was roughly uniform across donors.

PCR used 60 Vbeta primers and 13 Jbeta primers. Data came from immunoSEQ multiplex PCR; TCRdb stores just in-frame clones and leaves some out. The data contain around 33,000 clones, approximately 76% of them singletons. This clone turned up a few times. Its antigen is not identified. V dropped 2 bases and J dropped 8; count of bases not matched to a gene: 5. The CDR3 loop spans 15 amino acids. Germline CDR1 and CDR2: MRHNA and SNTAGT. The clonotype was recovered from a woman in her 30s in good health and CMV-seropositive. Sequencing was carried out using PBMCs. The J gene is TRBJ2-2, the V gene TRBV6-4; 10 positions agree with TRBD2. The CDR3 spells CASSDEAGGSGELFF. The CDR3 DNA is TGTGCCAGCAGTGACGAAGCGGGAGGGTCGGGGGAGCTGTTTTTT.